This TCR beta chain was recovered during a study of siplizumab effects on memory and regulatory T cells. The CDR3 consists of 16 residues. V was clipped by 2 bases and J by 0 bases; unmatched bases: 4. The germline CDR1 and CDR2 sequences are SGHTA and FQGTGA. Some clones are missing from TCRdb's copy, which holds only in-frame ones; the method was immunoSEQ multiplex PCR. The profile shows 100,000 or so clones, about 93% of them singletons. Sequencing used non-Treg CD4+ T cells sorted from blood. The receptor comes from a human donor in good health. This sequence joins TRBV7-3 and TRBJ2-3; TRBD2 matches at 8 bases. DNA of the CDR3: TGTGCCAGCAGCTTAGGGCTAGCGGGTAGCACAGATACGCAGTATTTT. It translates to CASSLGLAGSTDTQYF.